This is a list of T cell receptor beta chains from one sample in a study of immune heterogeneity within non-small cell lung tumors. Each CDR3 protein is one row after TCRdb ran MiXCR on the multiplex PCR reads. Of about 21,000 distinct CDR3 sequences in the sample, 25% to 30% were seen once. The sample taken for sequencing was lung tumor tissue. These receptors came from a man between 40 and 49 years old with non-small cell lung cancer. Each CDR3 is given without its conserved first and last residue. Fields, in order: J gene, clone size, V gene, CDR3 protein. The size entry is marked missing in some rows and otherwise reads once, few, many or a size class.

j_gene: TRBJ1-2; abundance: few; v_gene: TRBV5-6; CDR3aa: ASSLGDNYGYT
j_gene: TRBJ2-1; abundance: few; v_gene: TRBV7-3; CDR3aa: ASSALTPADRTFNEQF
j_gene: TRBJ2-1; abundance: .; v_gene: TRBV6-4; CDR3aa: ASSDGGDYNEQF
j_gene: TRBJ1-1; abundance: .; v_gene: TRBV11-2; CDR3aa: ASSLFQGINTEAF
j_gene: TRBJ1-1; abundance: .; v_gene: TRBV6-1; CDR3aa: ASSRRTGTGKTEDF
j_gene: TRBJ1-2; abundance: .; v_gene: TRBV5-1; CDR3aa: ASSLFTAGGGYT
j_gene: TRBJ1-3; abundance: few; v_gene: TRBV5-1; CDR3aa: ASSLEGGDDTIY
j_gene: TRBJ2-1; abundance: few; v_gene: TRBV10-3; CDR3aa: ASGTGGSYNEQF
j_gene: TRBJ1-2; abundance: once; v_gene: TRBV5-6; CDR3aa: ASIFRGESYGYT
j_gene: TRBJ2-2; abundance: .; v_gene: TRBV11-2; CDR3aa: ASSFSRGRNTGELF
j_gene: TRBJ1-1; abundance: .; v_gene: TRBV19; CDR3aa: AIRGGQGASGTEAF
j_gene: TRBJ2-3; abundance: .; v_gene: TRBV4-1; CDR3aa: ASSQSSGYAQY
j_gene: TRBJ1-4; abundance: .; v_gene: TRBV6-2/TRBV6-3; CDR3aa: ASRSFGTANEKLF
j_gene: TRBJ1-3; abundance: many; v_gene: TRBV18; CDR3aa: ASSPSGNSGNTIY
j_gene: TRBJ2-2; abundance: .; v_gene: TRBV7-6; CDR3aa: ASSFRPLPNTGELF
j_gene: TRBJ2-5; abundance: .; v_gene: TRBV29-1; CDR3aa: SARLAGQETQY
j_gene: TRBJ2-7; abundance: many; v_gene: TRBV30; CDR3aa: AWSSGPYEQY
j_gene: TRBJ2-2; abundance: .; v_gene: TRBV10-3; CDR3aa: AISKREGRDGELF
j_gene: TRBJ2-1; abundance: .; v_gene: TRBV5-4; CDR3aa: ASSYNGPNEQF
j_gene: TRBJ1-5; abundance: .; v_gene: TRBV27; CDR3aa: ANSQQGMTNQPQH
j_gene: TRBJ1-2; abundance: many; v_gene: TRBV13; CDR3aa: ASSLDSTYGYT
j_gene: TRBJ1-2; abundance: many; v_gene: TRBV13; CDR3aa: ASSLGGASYGYT
j_gene: TRBJ2-3; abundance: few; v_gene: TRBV4-3; CDR3aa: ASSQAPFVDTQY
j_gene: TRBJ1-1; abundance: .; v_gene: TRBV13; CDR3aa: ASSLLPTGMNTEAF
j_gene: TRBJ1-2; abundance: few; v_gene: TRBV5-6; CDR3aa: ASSIVGATGGGYT
j_gene: TRBJ1-2; abundance: many; v_gene: TRBV5-1; CDR3aa: ASSPGYGRSYGYT
j_gene: TRBJ1-6; abundance: medium-sized; v_gene: TRBV19; CDR3aa: ASSPLGQGENSPLH
j_gene: TRBJ1-1; abundance: .; v_gene: TRBV6-2/TRBV6-3; CDR3aa: ACSYGTANTEAF
j_gene: TRBJ1-2; abundance: .; v_gene: TRBV5-4; CDR3aa: ASRPGGSPSNYGYT
j_gene: TRBJ1-6; abundance: many; v_gene: TRBV2; CDR3aa: ASSGQGLTGSPLH
j_gene: TRBJ2-3; abundance: few; v_gene: TRBV3-1; CDR3aa: ASSQLHTDTQY
j_gene: TRBJ2-1; abundance: .; v_gene: TRBV5-5; CDR3aa: ASSLAVVAGDEYNEQF
j_gene: TRBJ1-4; abundance: .; v_gene: TRBV6-5; CDR3aa: ASSYRGQSNEKLF
j_gene: TRBJ1-6; abundance: .; v_gene: TRBV4-1; CDR3aa: ASSQETENSPLH
j_gene: TRBJ2-5; abundance: .; v_gene: TRBV15; CDR3aa: ATSIWTGGLPETQY
j_gene: TRBJ2-3; abundance: few; v_gene: TRBV5-5; CDR3aa: ASSLDWDRVLGDTQY
j_gene: TRBJ2-7; abundance: many; v_gene: TRBV6-2/TRBV6-3; CDR3aa: ASRHTGSYEQY
j_gene: TRBJ1-6; abundance: many; v_gene: TRBV6-1; CDR3aa: ASSRAQGVSSPLH
j_gene: TRBJ1-2; abundance: few; v_gene: TRBV6-2/TRBV6-3; CDR3aa: ASRGQSYGYT
j_gene: TRBJ2-3; abundance: many; v_gene: TRBV11-3; CDR3aa: ASSSGTATDTQY
j_gene: TRBJ1-1; abundance: .; v_gene: TRBV11-2; CDR3aa: ASRFANTEAF